Below, one T cell receptor beta chain is given with its context. Antigen specificity is unknown. Alongside a J-beta primer mix, a sample-barcoded 5' primer served in a second PCR lasting about 6 to 11 cycles. Per sample, CDR3-containing paired-end reads numbered at least 3 million. Each CDR3 protein gets one entry after TCRdb re-called the 5' RACE reads with MiXCR. The sample carries about 1.1 million distinct CDR3 sequences, roughly two fifths recorded once. This entry comes from a study of blood T cells in healthy people across ages. The study, taken as a whole, reports: Naive T cell percentage showed a strong correlation with the diversity of TCR beta. Naive CD4+ cells and diversity were both higher in long-lived donors than in aged donors. CMV status of donors was unknown, possibly confounding expanded clonotype changes.

The germline gives CDR1 DFQATT, CDR2 SNEGSKA (reference sequence). This CDR3 spans 14 amino acids. The V gene lost 0 bases and the J gene lost 4 bases, with 13 bases spanning the gap. This sequence joins TRBV20-1 and TRBJ2-7; D may be TRBD1 (6 bases). The sequencing sample was made of blood. The TCR comes from a man younger than 35 in good health. The CDR3 nucleotides are TGCAGTGCTAGAGATAGAGGGACAAGATACGAGCAGTACTTC. Translated, it gives CSARDRGTRYEQYF.